These 10 T cell receptor beta chains originate from one sample sequenced in a study of blood T cells in healthy people across ages (dated by TCRdb to 2015 to 2017). Library method: 5' RACE. TCRdb names Illumina HiSeq 2500 as the instrument used. The second PCR ran for about 6 to 12 cycles and used a J-beta primer mix along with a sample-barcoded 5' primer. The public reads were quality trimmed at Q25 with fastp and then assembled into clones with MiXCR by TCRdb, keeping productive beta chains. A single entry per CDR3 protein holds the most common genes and DNA from its merged rows. This sample is represented by some 890,000 distinct CDR3 sequences; approximately 32% of them were singletons. Together, the top ten hold roughly 10% of the sample. The same data also went into a second study, on T cells of mothers and their children.

The sequencing input was blood. All receptors come from a woman between 40 and 55 years old in good health.

In this sample, this clonotype turned up a few times. The V call is TRBV28, the J call TRBJ2-5, with 11 bases matching TRBD1. The CDR3 extends over 15 amino acids. Per the germline V gene, CDR1 is MDHEN and CDR2 is SYDVKM. The V segment lost 2 bases and the J segment 11 bases; nucleotides outside the gene matches: 10. The CDR3 reads CASSLLGTGGYQQYF. The CDR3 nucleotides read TGTGCCAGCAGTTTACTCGGGACAGGGGGTTATCAGCAGTACTTC.

This clonotype has just a few counts. The J gene is TRBJ1-2, the V gene TRBV6-1, with TRBD1 matching over 8 bases. The ends lost 6 bases at V and 6 bases at J; junction bases unmatched: 18. Germline assignment: CDR1 MNHNS and CDR2 SASEGT. The CDR3 spans 17 residues. CDR3 DNA sequence: TGTGCCAGCAGGATGAAAAGAACAGGGGGTGCCACCCATGGCTACACCTTC. Its protein product is CASRMKRTGGATHGYTF.

The chain couples TRBV10-3 to TRBJ1-2; perhaps TRBD1 as D (6 bases). Deletions cut 0 bases from V and 5 bases from J, with 10 bases between. CDR1 is ENHRY, CDR2 SYGVKD, per germline. The CDR3 has 14 residues. The DNA for the CDR3 is TGTGCCATCAGTGAGTCGGACAGTGAATATGGCTACACCTTC. Translating gives CAISESDSEYGYTF.

This chain connects TRBV4-1 to TRBJ2-3, with a possible D match to TRBD2 (7 bases). Trimming stripped 0 bases from V and 4 bases from J, with 26 bases between. The CDR3 length is 20 residues. In germline, CDR1 is MGHRA, CDR2 YSYEKL. CDR3 loop: CASSQELAAGALFSPDTQYF. CDR3 DNA sequence: TGCGCCAGCAGCCAAGAATTGGCGGCGGGGGCCCTCTTTTCCCCAGATACGCAGTATTTT.

The chain recombines TRBV4-3 with TRBJ2-3; D unclear. V lost 1 base, J lost 4 bases, and 12 bases lay in between. CDR1 and CDR2 (germline): LGHNA, YSLEER. The CDR3 length is 15 residues. CDR3 nucleotides: TGCGCCAGCAGCCAAGCGAACATCCGCCCAGATACGCAGTATTTT. As protein: CASSQANIRPDTQYF.

The CDR3 coding sequence is TGTGCCAGCAGCCCGGGGGGGATCAACTCTGGAAACACCATATATTTT. Translating it yields CASSPGGINSGNTIYF. The chain recombines TRBV7-8 with TRBJ1-3; D may be TRBD1 (5 bases). Germline CDR1 SGHVS, CDR2 FQNEAQ. V lost 5 bases, J lost 0 bases, and 14 bases lay in between. The CDR3 spans 16 residues.

This chain connects TRBV7-9 to TRBJ2-7; TRBD2 matches at 7 bases. CDR1 SEHNR and CDR2 FQNEAQ come from the germline V gene (reference sequence). The J segment lost 3 bases and the V segment lost 1 base, leaving 6 bases of the junction unmatched. This CDR3 region has 15 residues. CDR3 nucleotides: TGTGCCAGCAGCTTAGGGGTCTCGGGGGGCTACGAGCAGTACTTC. As protein: CASSLGVSGGYEQYF.

As for this clonotype: A much larger clone sits a single nucleotide away, making a read error possible. J is TRBJ2-5 and V is TRBV11-2, with D maybe TRBD2 (6 bases). Germline V lookup: CDR1 SGHAT, CDR2 FQNNGV. The CDR3 length is 14 residues. V was clipped by 4 bases and J by 11 bases, with 20 bases between them. CDR3 protein: CASSCGWGRREQYF. The CDR3 DNA reads TGTGCCAGCAGCTGCGGCTGGGGGAGGAGGGAGCAGTACTTC.

The chain employs TRBV18 and TRBJ2-4, with 8 bases lining up with TRBD1. The J call is uncertain, as TRBJ2-7 better fits the DNA end. The length of the CDR3 is 14 residues. CDR1 KGHSH and CDR2 LQKENI come from the germline V gene. The CDR3 nucleotides read TGTGCCAGCTCAAGACGACAGGGGAGGTACGAGCAGTACTTC. Its translation is CASSRRQGRYEQYF.

This clonotype was counted many times. CDR3 coding DNA: TGTGCCAGCAGCCAGTCCCACGAGCAGTACTTC. It specifies CASSQSHEQYF. The chain combines TRBV7-9 with TRBJ2-7, with D unresolved. The CDR3 is made up of 11 amino acids. Germline V gives CDR1 SEHNR, CDR2 FQNEAQ (reference sequence). V shed 5 bases and J shed 5 bases, with 7 bases lying between them.